This T cell receptor (beta chain) was retrieved from a study of shared clonotypes between healthy human individuals. Produced via immunoSEQ multiplex PCR; TCRdb's table is partial and in-frame only. The table records 550,000 to 800,000 clones, 90% of them present only once. V trimming: 5 bases; J trimming: 3 bases; junction bases outside the gene matches: 5. The CDR3 length is 14 residues. Germline V gene sequence: CDR1 SEHNR, CDR2 FQNEAQ (reference sequence). This clonotype was obtained from a man younger than 35 in good health. Some clones in this sample may be carry-over from other donors' samples. This chain connects TRBV7-9 to TRBJ1-2; TRBD1 agrees at 8 bases. The specimen was memory CD8+ T cells from PBMCs. Subset here: CD45RO+ cells pooled with CCR7-negative TemRA cells. CDR3 in amino acids: CASSNRGTDYGYTF. The CDR3 nucleotides read TGTGCCAGCAGCAACAGGGGGACTGACTATGGCTACACCTTC.